This T cell receptor (beta chain) is from a study of vaccination effects on CD4 cells after COVID-19. On the study more broadly: Two-dose vaccination with either BNT162b2 or mRNA-1273 was given to the participants. At 16 days and one week before vaccination, two convalescent patients gave samples.

Only in-frame clones appear in the TCRdb table, and some are missing; sequencing was by immunoSEQ multiplex PCR. This sample carries 55,000 to 90,000 clones, 73% of them seen once, and the ten largest clones take about 4.7%. Before sequencing took place, the ViraFEST assay used viral peptide pools to expand antigen-specific CD4+ T cells. Following a roughly 11-day culture, CD4+ T cells were purified. This person's SARS-CoV-2 infection, confirmed by PCR, occurred between March and December 2020. V gave up 3 bases and J gave up 7 bases; unmatched junction bases: 9. The germline V gene encodes CDR1 MRHNA and CDR2 SNTAGT. The CDR3 covers 15 residues. Whole-study findings and limits: Limitations: small convalescent group and missing early post-infection timepoints.

This clone came up a few times. Its specificity is unknown. The chain is built from TRBV6-4 and TRBJ2-1, with TRBD2 identical over 7 bases. This sequence originates from a human donor who had a prior SARS-CoV-2 infection. The sample was CD4+ T cells from PBMCs cultured with HIV peptides, taken before COVID-19 vaccination. Regarding subset: HIV-1 Nef peptide pool negative control/reference culture. As DNA, the CDR3 is TGTGCCAGCAGTGATGGGTCAGCGGGGTTGAATGAGCAGTTCTTC. Its translation is CASSDGSAGLNEQFF.